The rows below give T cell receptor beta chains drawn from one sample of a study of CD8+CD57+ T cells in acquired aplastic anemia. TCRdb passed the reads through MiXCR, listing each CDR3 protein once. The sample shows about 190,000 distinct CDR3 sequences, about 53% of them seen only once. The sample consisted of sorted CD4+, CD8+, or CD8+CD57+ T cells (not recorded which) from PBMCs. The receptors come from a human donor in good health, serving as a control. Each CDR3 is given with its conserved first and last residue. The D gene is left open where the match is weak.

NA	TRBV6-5	CASSPGREGNSPLHF
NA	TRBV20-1	CSARAGEQHSLYTEAFF
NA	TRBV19	CASSISSAGDYGYTF
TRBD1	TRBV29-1	CSVEDLGTGDYGYTF
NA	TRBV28	CASKQSLNTEAFF
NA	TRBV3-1	CASSQVPDIDNEKLFF
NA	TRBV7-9	CASSTRSPNSPLHF
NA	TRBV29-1	CSVRDSSNQPQHF
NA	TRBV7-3	CASSLGGGSTEAFF
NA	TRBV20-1	CSARDRAHEQYF
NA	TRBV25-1	CASSYPTQASGGPYEQYF
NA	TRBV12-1	CASSLTTGRVYEQYF
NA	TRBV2	CASLSSSGANVLTF
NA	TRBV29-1	CSARARGTQSYEQYF
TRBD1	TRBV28	CASSSWWTGEYF
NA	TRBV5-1	CASTLGERNGYTF
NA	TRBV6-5	CASSYHGWEQYF
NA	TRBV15	CATSRVGAMNTEVFF
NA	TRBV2	CASIPEPFAGAEAFF
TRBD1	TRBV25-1	CASSPRTGGQPQHF
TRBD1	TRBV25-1	CASRQGNTEAFF
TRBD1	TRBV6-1	CASRLDRAEAFF
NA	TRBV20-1	CSYSILGSVYEQYF
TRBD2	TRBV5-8	CASSVPGGGRETQYF
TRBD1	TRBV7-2	CASSLGTANMNTEAFF
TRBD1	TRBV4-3	CASSSGTGGLRVNSPLHF
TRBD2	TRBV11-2	CASRLRPAGGYNEQFF
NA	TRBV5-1	CASSLGTGTIPYEQYF
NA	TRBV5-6	CAAAWGGAFSNQPQHF
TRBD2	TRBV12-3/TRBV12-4	CASSFGGSSAEQYF
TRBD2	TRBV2	CASSEEAGGYEQYF
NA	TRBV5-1	CASSLVGQSEAFF
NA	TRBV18	CASSPMLEDPQHF
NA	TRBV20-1	CSARGGGVGEETQYF
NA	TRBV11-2	CASSLADHQPQHF
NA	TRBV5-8	CASSLDWFLYTF
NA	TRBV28	CASSSPLGGYTF
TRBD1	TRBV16	CASSHSGTGSGYTF
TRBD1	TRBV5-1	CASSAGQGNSPLHF
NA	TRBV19	CASSPLGSNTEAFF
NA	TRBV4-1	CASSQTEGEKLFF
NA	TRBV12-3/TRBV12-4	CASSNIGSPLHF
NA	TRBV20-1	CSASRGGQETQYF
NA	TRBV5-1	CASSPGTNEKLFF
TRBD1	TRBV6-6	CASSYPQGDLSTDTQYF
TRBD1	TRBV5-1	CASHTLGARTGKFNEQFF
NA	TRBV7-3	CASSLTGGQGGGNEQFF
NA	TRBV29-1	CSVGARYTEAFF
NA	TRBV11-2	CASSGRVPTYHETQGNYGYTF
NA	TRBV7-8	CASSFIQGNTGELFF
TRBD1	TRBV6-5	CASWTGRGEKLFF
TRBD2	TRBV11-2	CASSRAGGVADTQYF
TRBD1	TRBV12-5	CASGLQGVGETQYF
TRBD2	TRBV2	CASTGKPGLRHNEQFF
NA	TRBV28	CASRSSGNTEAFF
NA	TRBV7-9	CASSLGRAIRYHNQPQHF
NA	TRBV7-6	CASSFGEQYF
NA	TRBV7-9	CASSLGEEAFF
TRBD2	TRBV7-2	CASSLAPVSTGGRDEQFF
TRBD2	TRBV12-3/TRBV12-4	CASSFSGRTNEQYF